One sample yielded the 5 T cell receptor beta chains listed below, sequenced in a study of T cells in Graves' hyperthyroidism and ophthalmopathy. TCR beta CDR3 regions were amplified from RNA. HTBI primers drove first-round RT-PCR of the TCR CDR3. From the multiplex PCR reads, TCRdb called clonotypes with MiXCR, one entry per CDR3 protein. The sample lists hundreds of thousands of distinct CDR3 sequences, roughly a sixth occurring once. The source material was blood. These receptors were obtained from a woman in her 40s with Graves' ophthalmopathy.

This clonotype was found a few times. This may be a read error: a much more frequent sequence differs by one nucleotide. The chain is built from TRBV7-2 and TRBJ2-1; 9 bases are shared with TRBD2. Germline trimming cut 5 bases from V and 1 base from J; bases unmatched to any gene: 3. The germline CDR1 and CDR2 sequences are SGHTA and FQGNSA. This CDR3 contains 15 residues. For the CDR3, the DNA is TGTGCCAGCAGCCGCGGGGGGGCGTCCTACAATGAGCAGTTCTTC. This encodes CASSRGGASYNEQFF.

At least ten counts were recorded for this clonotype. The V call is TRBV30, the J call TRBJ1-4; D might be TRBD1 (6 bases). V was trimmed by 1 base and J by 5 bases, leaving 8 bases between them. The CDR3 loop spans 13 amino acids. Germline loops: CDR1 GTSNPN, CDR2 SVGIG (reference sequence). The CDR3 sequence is CAWSGRGNEKLFF. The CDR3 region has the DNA TGTGCCTGGAGTGGCAGGGGCAATGAAAAACTGTTTTTT.

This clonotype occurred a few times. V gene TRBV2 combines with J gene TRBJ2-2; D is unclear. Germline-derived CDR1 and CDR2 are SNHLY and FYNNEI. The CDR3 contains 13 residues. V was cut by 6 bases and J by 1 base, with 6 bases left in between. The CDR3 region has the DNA TGTGCCAGCAGGCCCCGGAACACCGGGGAGCTGTTTTTT. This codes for CASRPRNTGELFF.

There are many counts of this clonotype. CDR3 bases: TGTGCCAGCATCAAAAGAGACAGTAGAATTTTTTGGAACACTGAAGCTTTCTTT. Translated, it gives CASIKRDSRIFWNTEAFF. The chain employs TRBV6-1 and TRBJ1-1; weak D call: TRBD1 (5 bases). Germline lookup yields CDR1 MNHNS and CDR2 SASEGT. The CDR3 contains 18 residues. The V end lost 7 bases, the J end lost 1 base, and 25 bases lay between the germline ends.

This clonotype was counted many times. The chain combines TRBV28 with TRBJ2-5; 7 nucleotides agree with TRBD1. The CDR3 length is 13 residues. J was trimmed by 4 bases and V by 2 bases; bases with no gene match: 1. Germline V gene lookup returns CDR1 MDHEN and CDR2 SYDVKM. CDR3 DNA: TGTGCCAGCAGTTTAAGGGGGCCAGAGACCCAGTACTTC. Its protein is CASSLRGPETQYF.